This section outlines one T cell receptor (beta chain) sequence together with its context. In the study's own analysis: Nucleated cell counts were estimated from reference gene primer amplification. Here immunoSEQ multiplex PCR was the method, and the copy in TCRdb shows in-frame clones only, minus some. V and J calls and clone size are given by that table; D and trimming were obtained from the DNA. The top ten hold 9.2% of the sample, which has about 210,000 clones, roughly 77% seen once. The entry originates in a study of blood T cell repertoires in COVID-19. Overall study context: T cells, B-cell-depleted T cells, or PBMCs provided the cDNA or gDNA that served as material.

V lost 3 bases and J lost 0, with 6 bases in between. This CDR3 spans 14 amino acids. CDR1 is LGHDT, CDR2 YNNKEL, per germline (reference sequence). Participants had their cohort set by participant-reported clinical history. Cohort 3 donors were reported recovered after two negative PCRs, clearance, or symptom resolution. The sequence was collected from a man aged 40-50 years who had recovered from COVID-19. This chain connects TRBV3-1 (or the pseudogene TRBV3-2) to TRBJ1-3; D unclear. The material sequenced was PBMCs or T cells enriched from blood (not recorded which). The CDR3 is CASSQGNSGNTIYF. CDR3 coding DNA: TGTGCCAGCAGCCAGGGCAACTCTGGAAACACCATATATTTT.